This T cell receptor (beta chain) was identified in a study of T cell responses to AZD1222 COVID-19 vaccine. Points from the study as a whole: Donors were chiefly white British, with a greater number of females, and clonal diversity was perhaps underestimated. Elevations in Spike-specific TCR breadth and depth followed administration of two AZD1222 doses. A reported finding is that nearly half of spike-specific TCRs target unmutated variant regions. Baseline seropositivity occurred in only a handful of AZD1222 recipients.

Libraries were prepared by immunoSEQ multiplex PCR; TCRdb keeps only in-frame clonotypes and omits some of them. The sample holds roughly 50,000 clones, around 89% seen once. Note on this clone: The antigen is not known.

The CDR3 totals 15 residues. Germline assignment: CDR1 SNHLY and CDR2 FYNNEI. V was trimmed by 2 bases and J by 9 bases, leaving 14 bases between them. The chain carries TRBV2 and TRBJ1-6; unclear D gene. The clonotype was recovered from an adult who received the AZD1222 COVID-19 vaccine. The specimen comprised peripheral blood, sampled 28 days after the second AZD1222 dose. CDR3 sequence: CASSEIASSRSPLHF. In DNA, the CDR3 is TGTGCCAGCAGTGAAATCGCGAGCAGCCGTTCACCCCTCCACTTT.